These 8 T cell receptor beta chains were all obtained from the same sample, sequenced in a study of blood T cell repertoires in COVID-19. Here immunoSEQ multiplex PCR was the method, and the copy in TCRdb shows in-frame clones only, minus some. In the table there are under 9,000 clones, less than 90% of which are singletons. The sequencing sample was made of peripheral blood. Source of these receptors: a human donor in a cohort sampled during active COVID-19.

The chain is built from TRBV27 and TRBJ1-2; D may be TRBD1 (6 bases). Germline CDR1 and CDR2: MNHEY and SMNVEV (reference sequence). The CDR3 loop spans 15 amino acids. V was clipped by 2 bases and J by 6 bases, with 16 bases between them. CDR3 sequence reads: CASSLEGGANHGYTF. The DNA for the CDR3 is TGTGCCAGCAGTTTAGAAGGGGGGGCGAATCATGGCTACACCTTC.

This chain joins TRBV5-1 and TRBJ2-7; D gene unclear. Germline lookup yields CDR1 SGHRS and CDR2 YFSETQ. This CDR3 spans 14 amino acids. V was pared by 0 bases and J by 2 bases, with 9 bases between. CDR3 region: CASSLVGLTYEQYF. The DNA of the CDR3 is TGCGCCAGCAGCTTGGTTGGTCTAACCTACGAGCAGTACTTC.

The V and J genes are TRBV7-2 and TRBJ2-7, with TRBD1 matching 8 bases. The CDR3 runs 14 residues. J gave up 1 base and V 6 bases, and 5 bases lay outside the gene matches. Looked up from germline, CDR1 is SGHTA and CDR2 is FQGNSA. This CDR3 is CASRQTGASYEQYF. As DNA, the CDR3 is TGTGCCAGCAGGCAGACAGGGGCTTCCTACGAGCAGTACTTC.

The gene calls are TRBV5-8 and TRBJ2-3; D is uncertain. Germline V gene data show CDR1 as SGHTS and CDR2 as YDEGEE. This CDR3 is 14 amino acids long. The V gene lost 2 bases and the J gene lost 6 bases, with 13 bases spanning the gap. The CDR3 nucleotides read TGTGCCAGCAGCTTACGAAGACTCGGCGATACGCAGTATTTT. Amino acids: CASSLRRLGDTQYF.

The chain couples TRBV11-3 to TRBJ1-2; 9 bases agree with TRBD1. CDR3 length: 14 amino acids. Germline V gene lookup returns CDR1 SGHNT and CDR2 YENEEA. V lost 5 bases, J lost 4 bases, and 5 bases stayed unmatched. CDR3 coding DNA: TGTGCCAGCAGCCCCGGGACAGGGCCCTATGGCTACACCTTC. Residues: CASSPGTGPYGYTF.

This chain links TRBV19 with TRBJ2-5; TRBD2 matches at 8 bases. Germline CDR1 LNHDA, CDR2 SQIVND (reference sequence). This CDR3 has 14 amino acids. V was pared by 5 bases and J by 9 bases, with 11 bases of the junction left unmatched. The CDR3 DNA follows: TGTGCCAGTAGTGATCTTGGCGGGGGGAAGGCCCAGTACTTC. Residues: CASSDLGGGKAQYF.

The rearrangement links TRBV18 to TRBJ2-2, with D possibly TRBD2 on 6 matching bases. Trimming left V 3 bases short and J 5 bases short, with 22 bases between. This CDR3 is 18 amino acids long. Germline CDR1 KGHSH, CDR2 LQKENI. The CDR3 DNA follows: TGTGCCAGCTCACCCCGGGACTCGTGGGCGCCCGGAACCGGGGAGCTGTTTTTT. Amino acids: CASSPRDSWAPGTGELFF.

The rearrangement uses TRBV3-1 (or the pseudogene TRBV3-2) and TRBJ1-2; 8 bases fit TRBD1. J gave up 7 bases and V 8 bases, and 6 bases lay outside the gene matches. Germline CDR1 and CDR2: LGHDT and YNNKEL (reference sequence). The CDR3 covers 12 residues. CDR3 DNA: TGTGCCAGCGGCGACAGGGGCGTTGGCTACACCTTC. Protein sequence: CASGDRGVGYTF.